This T cell receptor (beta chain) came from a study of cytomegalovirus exposure and HLA in healthy donors. Overall study results and limits: According to a subsequent analysis, TCR clusters from the first cohort were inclined to appear together in the 120 validation repertoires. Specificity of three CMV-associated chains for CMV antigens was verified in vitro. Associated with cytomegalovirus, according to the listing, were about 160 TCR beta chains.

V lost 4 bases and J lost 8; bases outside the gene matches: 10. CDR3 length equals 16 residues. CDR1 and CDR2 (germline): LNHDA, SQIVND (reference sequence). The donors were part of the validation cohort, which consisted of roughly 120 subjects and was separate from the first cohort of hundreds of subjects. Note on this clone: The antigen is unknown.

The protocol was immunoSEQ multiplex PCR, while the TCRdb copy is restricted to in-frame clones and leaves out a portion. The repertoire holds 160,000 or so clones, with 88% as singletons. J is TRBJ2-2 and V is TRBV19, with 10 bases that match TRBD1. The sequenced sample consisted of PBMCs. The sequence derives from a man younger than 30 in good health and CMV-seronegative. The CDR3 loop reads CASSTKGQGISGELFF. CDR3 bases: TGTGCCAGTAGTACCAAGGGACAGGGGATCTCGGGGGAGCTGTTTTTT.